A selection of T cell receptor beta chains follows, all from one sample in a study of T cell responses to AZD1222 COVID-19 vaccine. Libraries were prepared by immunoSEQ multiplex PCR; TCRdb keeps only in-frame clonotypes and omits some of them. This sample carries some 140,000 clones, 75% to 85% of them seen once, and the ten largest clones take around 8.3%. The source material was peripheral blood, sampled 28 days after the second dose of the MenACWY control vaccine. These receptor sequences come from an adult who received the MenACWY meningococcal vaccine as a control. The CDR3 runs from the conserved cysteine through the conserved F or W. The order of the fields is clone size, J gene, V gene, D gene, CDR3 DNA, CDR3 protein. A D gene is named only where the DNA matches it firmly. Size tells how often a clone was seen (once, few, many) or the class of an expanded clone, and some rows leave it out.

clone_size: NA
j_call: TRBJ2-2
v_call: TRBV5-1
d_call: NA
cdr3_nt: TGCGCCAGCAGCCCCGGTGCAGGGGTGAACACCGGGGAGCTGTTTTTT
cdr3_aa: CASSPGAGVNTGELFF

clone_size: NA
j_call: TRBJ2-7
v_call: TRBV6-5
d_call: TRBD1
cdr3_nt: TGTGCCAGCAGGACAGGGGAACCCTACGAGCAGTACTTC
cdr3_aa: CASRTGEPYEQYF

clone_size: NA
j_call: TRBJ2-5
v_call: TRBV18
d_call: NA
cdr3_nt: TGTGCCAGCTCACGAAGGCACCAAGAGACCCAGTACTTC
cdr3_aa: CASSRRHQETQYF

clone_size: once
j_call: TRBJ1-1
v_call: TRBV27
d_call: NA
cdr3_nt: TGTGCCAGCAGTGATTTGAACACTGAAGCTTTCTTT
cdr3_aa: CASSDLNTEAFF

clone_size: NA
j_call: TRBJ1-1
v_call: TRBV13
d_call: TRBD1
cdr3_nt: TGTGCCAGCAGCTCGCGGACAGGGGGCGTCGGTAGTTCTGAAGCTTTCTTT
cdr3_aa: CASSSRTGGVGSSEAFF

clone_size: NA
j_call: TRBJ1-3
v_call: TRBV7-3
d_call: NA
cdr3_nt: TGTGCCAGCAGCACCGGTGCTGGAAACACCATATATTTT
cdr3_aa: CASSTGAGNTIYF

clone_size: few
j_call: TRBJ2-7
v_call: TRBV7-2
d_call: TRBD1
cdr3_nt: TGTGCCAGCAGCCCCGGGACAGGATCCTACGAGCAGTACTTC
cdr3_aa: CASSPGTGSYEQYF

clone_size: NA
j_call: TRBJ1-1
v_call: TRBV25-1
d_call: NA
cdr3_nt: TGTGCCAGCCGCTGGGAAAGGGGGATGAACACTGAAGCTTTCTTT
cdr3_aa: CASRWERGMNTEAFF

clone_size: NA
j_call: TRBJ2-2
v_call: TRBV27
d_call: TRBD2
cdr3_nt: TGTGCCAGCAGTTTCGGAGCGGGGGAACTCACCGGGGAGCTGTTTTTT
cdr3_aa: CASSFGAGELTGELFF

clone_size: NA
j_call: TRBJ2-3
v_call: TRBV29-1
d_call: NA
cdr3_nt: TGCAGCGCCTACGGGGGCAGTAGCACAGATACGCAGTATTTT
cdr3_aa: CSAYGGSSTDTQYF

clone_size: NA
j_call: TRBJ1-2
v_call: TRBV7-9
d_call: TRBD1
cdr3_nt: TGTGCCAGCAGCCCCATGACAGGGATCTTAGGCTATGGCTACACCTTC
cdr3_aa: CASSPMTGILGYGYTF

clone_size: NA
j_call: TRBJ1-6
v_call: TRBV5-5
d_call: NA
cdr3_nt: TGTGCCAGCAGCTTGGTAGCGGGCTATTCACCCCTCCACTTT
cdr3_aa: CASSLVAGYSPLHF

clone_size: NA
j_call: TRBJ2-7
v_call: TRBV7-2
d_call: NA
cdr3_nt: TGTGCCAGCACCTACTACGAATTTTTGGACTTC
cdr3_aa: CASTYYEFLDF

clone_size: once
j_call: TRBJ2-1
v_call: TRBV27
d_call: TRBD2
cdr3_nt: TGTGCCAGCAGTCCCGCCGGGCGGGAGGGGAGTGAGCAGTTCTTC
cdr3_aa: CASSPAGREGSEQFF

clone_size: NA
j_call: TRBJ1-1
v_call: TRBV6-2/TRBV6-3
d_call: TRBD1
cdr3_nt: TGTGCCAGCAGCAAACAGGGGGCCGGGAACACTGAAGCTTTCTTT
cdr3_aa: CASSKQGAGNTEAFF

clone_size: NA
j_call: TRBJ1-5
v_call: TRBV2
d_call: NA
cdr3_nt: TGTGCCAGCAGTGAAACTTATCAGCCCCAGCATTTT
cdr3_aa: CASSETYQPQHF

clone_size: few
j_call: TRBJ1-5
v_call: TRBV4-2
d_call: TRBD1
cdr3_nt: TGTGCCAGCAGCCAAGATGGGACAGGGGAGCAGCCCCAGCATTTT
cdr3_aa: CASSQDGTGEQPQHF

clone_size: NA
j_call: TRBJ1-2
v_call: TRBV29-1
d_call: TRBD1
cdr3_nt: TGCAGCGTTGATTTTGGGACAGGGAGCGGCTACACCTTC
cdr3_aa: CSVDFGTGSGYTF

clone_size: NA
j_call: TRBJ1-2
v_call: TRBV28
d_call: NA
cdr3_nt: TGTGCCAGCAGTTTCGAGGTCCGGTGGTATGGCTACACCTTC
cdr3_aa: CASSFEVRWYGYTF

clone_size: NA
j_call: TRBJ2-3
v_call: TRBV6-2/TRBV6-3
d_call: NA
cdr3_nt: TGTGCCAGCAGTTACCCCCTATGGGGGAGCCGGACAGATACGCAGTATTTT
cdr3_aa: CASSYPLWGSRTDTQYF

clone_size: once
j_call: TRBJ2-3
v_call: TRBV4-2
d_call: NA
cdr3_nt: TGTGCCAGCAGCCAAGAAGGTATTGGGGTAAGCACAGATACGCAGTATTTT
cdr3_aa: CASSQEGIGVSTDTQYF

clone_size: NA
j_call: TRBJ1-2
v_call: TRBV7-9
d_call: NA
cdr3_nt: TGTGCCAGCAGCTTAAGGTCTAGCGCCTATGGCTACACCTTC
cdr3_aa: CASSLRSSAYGYTF

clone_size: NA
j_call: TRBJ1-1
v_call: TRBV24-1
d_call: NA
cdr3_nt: TGTGCCACCAGTGATTTGCTAGGGGGAAGCACTGAAGCTTTCTTT
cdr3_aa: CATSDLLGGSTEAFF

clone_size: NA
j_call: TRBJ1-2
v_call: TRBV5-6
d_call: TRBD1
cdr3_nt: TGTGCCAGCAGCTTGGGCTACGGGACAGGCTATGGCTACACCTTC
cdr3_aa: CASSLGYGTGYGYTF

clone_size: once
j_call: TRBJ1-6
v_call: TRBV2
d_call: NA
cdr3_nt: TGTGCCAGCAGCCCAAGAGTGCCCCTCCACTTT
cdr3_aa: CASSPRVPLHF

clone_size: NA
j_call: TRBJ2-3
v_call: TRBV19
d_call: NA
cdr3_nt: TGTGCCAGTAGTATGACGTACCAGGCAGATACGCAGTATTTT
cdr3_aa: CASSMTYQADTQYF

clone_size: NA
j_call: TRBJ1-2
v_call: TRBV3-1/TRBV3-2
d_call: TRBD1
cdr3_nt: TGTGCCAGCAGAAACAGGGGCGGGACGGACTATGGCTACACCTTC
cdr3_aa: CASRNRGGTDYGYTF

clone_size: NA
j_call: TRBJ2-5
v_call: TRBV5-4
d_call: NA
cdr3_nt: TGTGCCAGCAGCTTGGCGGGTGCAGGGAAGGAGACCCAGTACTTC
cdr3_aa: CASSLAGAGKETQYF

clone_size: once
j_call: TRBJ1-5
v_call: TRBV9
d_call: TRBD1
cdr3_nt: TGTGCCAGCAGCCCCCGACAGGGTCTCTCATATAGCAATCAGCCCCAGCATTTT
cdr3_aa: CASSPRQGLSYSNQPQHF

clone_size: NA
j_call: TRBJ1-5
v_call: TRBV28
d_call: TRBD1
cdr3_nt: TGTGCCAGCAGTTCGGACAGGGGAAGGGGTATGGGCAATCAGCCCCAGCATTTT
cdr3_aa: CASSSDRGRGMGNQPQHF

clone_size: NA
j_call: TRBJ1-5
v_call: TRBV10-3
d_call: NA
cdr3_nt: TGTGCCATCAGTGCCGTTAGCAATCAGCCCCAGCATTTT
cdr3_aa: CAISAVSNQPQHF

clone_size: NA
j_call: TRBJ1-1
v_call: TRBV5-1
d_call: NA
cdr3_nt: TGCGCCAGCAGCTTTTCAGAGCGGTTGAACACTGAAGCTTTCTTT
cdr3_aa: CASSFSERLNTEAFF

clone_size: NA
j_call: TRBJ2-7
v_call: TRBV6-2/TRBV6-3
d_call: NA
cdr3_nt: TGTGCCAGCAGTTACAGTACCTACGAGCAGTACTTC
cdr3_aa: CASSYSTYEQYF

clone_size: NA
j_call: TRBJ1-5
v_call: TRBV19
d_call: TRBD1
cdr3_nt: TGTGCCAGTAGTATAGCCCCCGGGGACAGTCCCCAGCATTTT
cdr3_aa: CASSIAPGDSPQHF

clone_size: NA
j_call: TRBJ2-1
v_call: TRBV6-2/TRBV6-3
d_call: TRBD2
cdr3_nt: TGTGCCAGCAGTTATAGACAGGGGCGGACTAGCGGGGCCTACAATGAGCAGTTCTTC
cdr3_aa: CASSYRQGRTSGAYNEQFF

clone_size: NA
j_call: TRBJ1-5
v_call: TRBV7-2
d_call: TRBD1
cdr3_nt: TGTGCCAGCAGCTTAGCCCCCGGGACAGGGGTATGGTGGAATCAGCCCCAGCATTTT
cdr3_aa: CASSLAPGTGVWWNQPQHF